Given below is one T cell receptor (beta chain) in context. Different DNA sequences within this sample yield the same CDR3. Naive CD8 cells were CD45RO-negative, positively selected for CCR7, excluding terminally differentiated effector memory CD45RA+ cells. The data belong to a study of shared clonotypes between healthy human individuals. Clones were read by immunoSEQ multiplex PCR, and TCRdb kept only the in-frame ones, dropping some. The sample shows about 2 million clones, roughly 94% of them seen only once. The CDR3 is 8 residues long. Germline CDR1 reads SGHRS; CDR2 reads YFSETQ. Trimming removed 10 bases at V and 5 bases at J, with 4 bases between.

The J gene is TRBJ2-7, the V gene TRBV5-1; D is undetermined. Source material: naive CD8+ T cells sorted from blood. The TCR comes from a man between 18 and 29 years old in good health. The CDR3 sequence is CARDEQYF. CDR3 DNA: TGCGCCCGGGACGAGCAGTACTTC.